The TCR beta chain described here comes from a study of regulatory dendritic cells for organ transplantation (dated by TCRdb to the late 2010s). The study in broad terms: To make regulatory dendritic cells, monocytes were cultured with vitamin D3 on days 0 and 4 and with IL-10 on day 4. TCRbeta repertoires were sequenced from sorted naive and memory CD4+ and CD8+ T cells before and after allostimulation with regulatory or mature dendritic cells. On day 6, LPS was added to the DC cultures so that the response of the DCs to a potent maturation-inducing agent could be evaluated. Findings and caveats that apply to the study as a whole: The repertoires of naive CD4+ and CD8+ T cells were highly diverse, while memory cell repertoires were less diverse, with memory CD8+ cells being the most oligoclonal. Of the resting subsets, memory CD8+ T cells had the largest number of alloreactive TCR clonotypes. Sequencing was done in only two subjects, and the authors reported considerable heterogeneity between individuals in the alloreactive memory CD8+ T cell pool. Expansion of memory CD8+ clones was induced by allostimulation in both subjects, but more limited expansion appeared to be induced by regulatory dendritic cells than by mature dendritic cells.

Sorted T cell subsets were CFSE-labeled and co-cultured for around five days with allogeneic regulatory or mature dendritic cells at a 1:10 DC:T ratio. Naive T cells were sorted as CD45RA+ and memory T cells as CD45RO+ CD4+ or CD8+ cells by FACS. A couple of healthy control subjects provided the T cells used for TCR sequencing. The Qiagen DNeasy Blood & Tissue Kit was used to extract genomic DNA. To note about this clone: It lacks a known antigen. Per-nucleotide qualities are absent, and no much larger clonotype sits a single base away.

The TCRbeta CDR3 regions were amplified in a multiplexed two-step PCR with Vbeta-specific forward primers and Jbeta-specific reverse primers. Through the immunoSEQ service, TCRbeta libraries were sequenced on an Illumina instrument. As for the original processing: V, D and J genes were assigned using IMGT annotation, and counts were corrected for multiplex PCR bias using synthetic CDR3 analogues. In the immunoSEQ Analyzer, repertoire clonality was calculated as one minus normalized Shannon entropy. Whether a clone counted as expanded was decided by Fisher's exact test with Benjamini-Hochberg false discovery rate control and a two-tailed cutoff of P<0.01. This is the immuneACCESS table as TCRdb keeps it, with only in-frame sequences that have V and J called. A part of the clones is gone; compared with another copy, unresolved V genes explain less than half, and the rest is unexplained. V, J and clone size reflect that table, while D and trimming were determined from the DNA. The sample yields under 4,500 clones; roughly 60% were counted once. Of the sample, roughly a sixth falls within the top ten clones.

The CDR3 covers 15 residues, taking in both the cysteine and the phenylalanine. The only DNA kept is the CDR3, 45 bases in frame from the first base. V is shortened by 1 base, J by 12 bases, and the region joining them spans 22 bases. Taken from the germline V gene, the CDR1 and CDR2 loops are SGHVS and FNYEAQ. This receptor was taken from a human donor in good health. The receptor chain draws on TRBV7-6 and TRBJ2-7; tentative D gene TRBD2, with 5 bases matching. Sequencing was carried out using memory CD8+ T cells from blood cultured with regulatory dendritic cells. The intended sense of this specimen's cell subset or site label: CD45RO+ memory T cells. The CDR3 is CASSLVVRQEHRGYF. The sequenced DNA: TGTGCCAGCAGCTTAGTTGTTAGGCAGGAGCACCGGGGGTACTTC.